The 22 T cell receptor beta chains below were found in one sample sequenced in a study of PD-1 blockade in classical Hodgkin lymphoma. Time point reported: cycle 4 day 1 (C4D1), after five to seven weeks of nivolumab. All the patients suffered relapse after autologous stem cell transplantation, and brentuximab vedotin exposure differed. The table came from immunoSEQ multiplex PCR; TCRdb's copy has only in-frame clones and leaves some out. Of tens of thousands of clones listed, roughly four fifths were seen once; the top ten hold over 20%. This specimen consisted of peripheral blood mononuclear cells (PBMCs), obtained before the fourth cycle of nivolumab. The origin of the receptors is a human donor with classical Hodgkin lymphoma.

The V call is TRBV19, the J call TRBJ1-1, with D hard to call. V was trimmed by 4 bases and J by 4 bases, leaving 13 bases between them. This CDR3 spans 14 amino acids. The germline CDR1 and CDR2 sequences are LNHDA and SQIVND (reference sequence). The CDR3 here is CASSSGEGRTEAFF. CDR3 in DNA: TGTGCCAGTAGTAGTGGGGAAGGACGCACTGAAGCTTTCTTT.

This clone was observed a few times. The rearrangement joins TRBV6-5 to TRBJ1-2; TRBD1 agrees at 7 bases. Germline loops: CDR1 MNHEY, CDR2 SVGAGI. The ends lost 1 base at V and 6 bases at J; junction bases unmatched: 5. The CDR3 spans 14 residues. The CDR3, as DNA: TGTGCCAGCAGTTACTTAATAGGGGGCGATGGCTACACCTTC. Protein product: CASSYLIGGDGYTF.

This clone was detected a few times. The gene calls are TRBV7-9 and TRBJ2-7; no reliable D call. From germline, CDR1 is SEHNR and CDR2 FQNEAQ (reference sequence). The CDR3 consists of 12 residues. Trimming stripped 5 bases from V and 6 bases from J, with 11 bases between. The CDR3 sequence: CASSQPLGEQYF. DNA for the CDR3: TGTGCCAGCAGCCAGCCCCTGGGCGAGCAGTACTTC.

Within the sample, this clone is medium-sized. DNA for the CDR3: TGTGCCAGCAGTTCAGGGACTGGGTTCTATGGCTACACCTTC. Amino acid sequence: CASSSGTGFYGYTF. The gene calls are TRBV6-1 and TRBJ1-2, with D maybe TRBD1 (5 bases). This CDR3 is built from 14 residues. The V end lost 5 bases, the J end lost 4 bases, and 14 bases lay between the germline ends. Germline CDR1 reads MNHNS; CDR2 reads SASEGT.

The chain has TRBV18 and TRBJ2-7; 13 nucleotides align to TRBD2. Looked up from germline, CDR1 is KGHSH and CDR2 is LQKENI. J was trimmed by 5 bases and V by 3 bases; bases with no gene match: 10. This CDR3 contains 17 residues. CDR3 sequence reads: CASSPGLAGSVYDEQYF. The CDR3 coding sequence is TGTGCCAGCTCACCGGGACTAGCGGGATCGGTTTACGACGAGCAGTACTTC.

The rearrangement links TRBV29-1 to TRBJ2-1, with D unresolved. Germline CDR1 reads SQVTM; CDR2 reads ANQGSEA. V lost 7 bases to trimming and J lost 0 bases, with 16 bases between them. The CDR3 length is 15 residues. The CDR3 bases are TGCAGCGCCGTTTCGGCCTTCCGCTCCTACAATGAGCAGTTCTTC. Translating gives CSAVSAFRSYNEQFF.

This chain connects TRBV7-9 to TRBJ1-2; D might be TRBD1 (5 bases). Germline V gene lookup returns CDR1 SEHNR and CDR2 FQNEAQ (reference sequence). The CDR3 sequence is 15 residues long. The germline V and J ends were trimmed by 9 bases and 5 bases, with 22 bases remaining between them. The CDR3 sequence: CASRGIETVSYGYTF. The DNA of the CDR3 is TGTGCCAGTAGAGGTATCGAGACAGTCTCATATGGCTACACCTTC. Full variable domain (rest looked up from reference TRBV7-9 and TRBJ1-2): DTGVSQNPRHKITKRGQNVTFRCDPISEHNRLYWYRQTLGQGPEFLTYFQNEAQLEKSRLLSDRFSAERPKGSFSTLEIQRTEQGDSAMYLCASRGIETVSYGYTFGSGTRLTVV.

This sequence joins TRBV4-2 and TRBJ2-1, with TRBD2 identical over 13 bases. J lost 10 bases, V lost 3 bases, and 9 bases had no gene match. CDR3 length: 16 residues. In germline, CDR1 is LGHNA, CDR2 YNFKEQ. The CDR3 loop is CASSQGLAGLLGEQFF. CDR3 DNA sequence: TGTGCCAGCAGCCAGGGACTAGCGGGGCTACTTGGGGAGCAGTTCTTC.

The chain links TRBV11-2 to TRBJ2-7; 13 bases are shared with TRBD2. From germline, CDR1 is SGHAT and CDR2 FQNNGV. J lost 6 bases, V lost 5 bases, and 7 bases had no gene match. This CDR3 comprises 15 residues. DNA of the CDR3: TGTGCCAGCAGCGCACTAGCGGGGGGGCCGTTCGAGCAGTACTTC. It codes for CASSALAGGPFEQYF.

This clone was counted only a few times. The rearrangement joins TRBV5-1 to TRBJ1-1; 7 bases line up with TRBD1. CDR3 length: 15 amino acids. The germline V gene has CDR1 SGHRS and CDR2 YFSETQ. The V segment lost 2 bases and the J segment 1 base; nucleotides outside the gene matches: 5. The CDR3: CASSFRGTANTEAFF. The CDR3 DNA reads TGCGCCAGCAGCTTTAGAGGGACAGCGAACACTGAAGCTTTCTTT. The full variable domain, completed using reference TRBV5-1 and TRBJ1-1, is KAGVTQTPRYLIKTRGQQVTLSCSPISGHRSVSWYQQTPGQGLQFLFEYFSETQRNKGNFPGRFSGRQFSNSRSEMNVSTLELGDSALYLCASSFRGTANTEAFFGQGTRLTVV.

V usage is TRBV2 and J usage is TRBJ2-3; 7 bases are shared with TRBD2. The V and J ends lost 5 bases and 9 bases, in that order; junction bases with no gene match: 8. The CDR3 covers 13 residues. The V gene's germline CDR1 is SNHLY and CDR2 FYNNEI. Written as DNA, the CDR3 is TGTGCCAGCAGTCTTCTAGCGGCCCGGACGCAGTATTTT. Protein product: CASSLLAARTQYF.

This rearrangement joins TRBV6-4 to TRBJ2-1; 9 nucleotides line up with TRBD2. The CDR3 is 14 residues long. CDR1 is MRHNA, CDR2 SNTAGT, per germline. The V and J ends lost 6 bases and 9 bases, in that order; junction bases with no gene match: 9. The CDR3, as DNA: TGTGCCAGCAGCCCTAGCGGGGCCTCTGGTGAGCAGTTCTTC. Translated: CASSPSGASGEQFF.

The chain joins TRBV30 to TRBJ2-3; D may be TRBD2 (6 bases). Germline V lookup: CDR1 GTSNPN, CDR2 SVGIG (reference sequence). The CDR3 length is 13 residues. V lost 2 bases, J lost 1 base, and 7 bases lay in between. The CDR3 nucleotides are TGTGCCTGGAGTAAGCGGGGCACAGATACGCAGTATTTT. The encoded protein is CAWSKRGTDTQYF.

The J gene is TRBJ2-5, the V gene TRBV7-2; 9 nucleotides match TRBD1. Germline V lookup: CDR1 SGHTA, CDR2 FQGNSA. The CDR3 runs to 18 residues. Trimming took 4 bases from V and 5 from J; bases not matched to a gene: 17. The chain's CDR3 is CASSWRGRDRDTLETQYF. The CDR3 DNA follows: TGTGCCAGCAGCTGGCGGGGGAGGGACAGGGATACGTTGGAGACCCAGTACTTC.

V and J are TRBV2 and TRBJ1-1, with unresolved D. Trimming took off 2 bases at V and 1 base at J, with 2 bases between the two ends. The CDR3 totals 12 residues. From germline, CDR1 is SNHLY and CDR2 FYNNEI. The CDR3 region is CASSEQNTEAFF. CDR3 DNA sequence: TGTGCCAGCAGTGAACAGAACACTGAAGCTTTCTTT.

This chain links TRBV7-9 with TRBJ2-7; D unclear. V was pared by 4 bases and J by 3 bases, with 10 bases between. The CDR3 runs 13 residues. Looked up from germline, CDR1 is SEHNR and CDR2 is FQNEAQ (reference sequence). This chain's CDR3 is CASSSRQIYEQYF. CDR3 nucleotides: TGTGCCAGCAGCTCCAGACAAATCTACGAGCAGTACTTC.

In nucleotides, the CDR3 is TGTGCCACCAGCACCGATGAGGCTGGGGGGTACCAGCCCCAGCATTTT. Translation gives CATSTDEAGGYQPQHF. The V gene is TRBV15, the J gene TRBJ1-5; possible D gene TRBD1, 5 bases. V was shortened by 4 bases and J by 7 bases, with 20 bases between the two germline ends. Germline V CDR1 and CDR2: LNHNV, YYDKDF (reference sequence). This CDR3 is built from 16 residues.

This rearrangement joins TRBV4-1 to TRBJ2-1, with a tentative D call TRBD1 (5 bases). Germline values: CDR1 MGHRA, CDR2 YSYEKL. Trimming took 4 bases from V and 6 from J, leaving 10 bases between them. The CDR3 length is 13 residues. The CDR3, as DNA: TGCGCCAGCAGCCGACAGATCATCAATGAGCAGTTCTTC. It yields the protein CASSRQIINEQFF.

This chain connects TRBV13 to TRBJ2-1; tentatively, D is TRBD2 (6 bases). CDR1 and CDR2 from the germline V gene are PRHDT and FYEKMQ (reference sequence). V lost 5 bases to trimming and J lost 5 bases, with 16 bases between them. The CDR3 is made up of 15 amino acids. CDR3 protein: CASSPRGRGDNEQFF. The CDR3 nucleotides read TGTGCCAGCAGCCCACGAGGGCGGGGAGACAATGAGCAGTTCTTC.

The genes are TRBV19 and TRBJ1-4, with TRBD1 as a possible D gene (6 bases). The V and J ends lost 4 bases and 4 bases respectively, with 13 bases between them. CDR3 length equals 15 residues. Germline CDR1 is LNHDA and CDR2 is SQIVND (reference sequence). The CDR3 DNA reads TGTGCCAGTAGTACCCAGGGGAAGGGTAATGAAAAACTGTTTTTT. Its translation is CASSTQGKGNEKLFF.

V and J are TRBV19 and TRBJ2-1; TRBD2 is a possible D gene (6 bases). CDR3 size: 14 residues. Germline values: CDR1 LNHDA, CDR2 SQIVND (reference sequence). V was pared by 3 bases and J by 4 bases, with 10 bases between. The CDR3 spells CASSISGRYNEQFF. CDR3 DNA: TGTGCCAGTAGTATTAGCGGCCGATACAATGAGCAGTTCTTC.

J is TRBJ1-5 and V is TRBV6-6; D is perhaps TRBD1 (5 bases). V lost 2 bases, J lost 3 bases, and 11 bases lay in between. Per germline, CDR1 MNHNY and CDR2 SVGAGI (reference sequence). The CDR3 has 15 residues. The CDR3 DNA reads as TGTGCCAGCAGTTACCGGGACGGAACCAATCAGCCCCAGCATTTT. It specifies CASSYRDGTNQPQHF.